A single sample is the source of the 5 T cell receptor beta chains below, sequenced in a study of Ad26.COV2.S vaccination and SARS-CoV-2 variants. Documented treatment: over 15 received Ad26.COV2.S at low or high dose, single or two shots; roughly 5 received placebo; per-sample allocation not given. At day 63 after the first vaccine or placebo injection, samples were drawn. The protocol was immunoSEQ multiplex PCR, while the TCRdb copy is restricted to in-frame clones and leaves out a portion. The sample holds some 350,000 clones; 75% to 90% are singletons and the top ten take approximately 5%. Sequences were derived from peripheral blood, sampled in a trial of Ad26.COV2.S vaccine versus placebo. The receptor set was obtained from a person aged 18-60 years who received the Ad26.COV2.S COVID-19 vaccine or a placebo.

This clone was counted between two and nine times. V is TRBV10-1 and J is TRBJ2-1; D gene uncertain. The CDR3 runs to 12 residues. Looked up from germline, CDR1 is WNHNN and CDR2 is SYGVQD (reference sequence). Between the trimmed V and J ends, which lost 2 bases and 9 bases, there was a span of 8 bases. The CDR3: CASSEPWGEQFF. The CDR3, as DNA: TGCGCCAGCAGTGAGCCCTGGGGTGAGCAGTTCTTC.

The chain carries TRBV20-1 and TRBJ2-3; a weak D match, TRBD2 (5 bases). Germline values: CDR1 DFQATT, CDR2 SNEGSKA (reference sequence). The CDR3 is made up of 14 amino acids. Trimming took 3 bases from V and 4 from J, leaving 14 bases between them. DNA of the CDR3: TGCAGTGCTAGTTTAGGCCGGCGGGCAGATACGCAGTATTTT. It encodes CSASLGRRADTQYF.

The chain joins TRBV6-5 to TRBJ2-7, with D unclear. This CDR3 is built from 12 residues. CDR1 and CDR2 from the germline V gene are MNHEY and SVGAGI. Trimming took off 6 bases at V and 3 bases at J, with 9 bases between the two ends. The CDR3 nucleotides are TGTGCCAGCAGCAGTGAGCTCTACGAGCAGTACTTC. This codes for CASSSELYEQYF.

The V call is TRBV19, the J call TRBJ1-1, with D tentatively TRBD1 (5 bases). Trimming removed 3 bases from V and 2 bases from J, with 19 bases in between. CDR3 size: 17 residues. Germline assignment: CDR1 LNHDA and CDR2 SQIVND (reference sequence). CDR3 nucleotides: TGTGCCAGTAGTATTTGGTACAAGGGGACCTTAAACACTGAAGCTTTCTTT. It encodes CASSIWYKGTLNTEAFF.

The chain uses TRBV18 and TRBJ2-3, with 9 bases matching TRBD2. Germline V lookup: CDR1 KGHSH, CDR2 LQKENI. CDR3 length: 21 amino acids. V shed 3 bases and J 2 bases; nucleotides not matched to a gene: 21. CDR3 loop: CASSPTRGSGSHRGNTDTQYF. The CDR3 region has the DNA TGTGCCAGCTCACCCACCCGGGGTAGCGGGAGCCACAGGGGTAACACAGATACGCAGTATTTT.